The 26 T cell receptor beta chains below come from one sample, sequenced in a study of T cells in Graves' hyperthyroidism and ophthalmopathy. Authors of the study amplified TCR beta CDR3 regions from RNA transcripts. The HTBI primer set served for first-round RT-PCR of the TCR CDR3. TCRdb itself ran the multiplex PCR reads through MiXCR, one entry per CDR3 protein. This sample has about 640,000 distinct CDR3 sequences; 20% occur once, and the top ten carry under 35%. Sequencing was carried out using blood. These receptors were obtained from a man aged 25 to 45 with Graves' ophthalmopathy.

The CDR3 protein is CASSEGREGSEAFF. The CDR3 DNA follows: TGTGCCAGCAGTGAAGGGCGGGAAGGGTCTGAAGCTTTCTTT. The V and J genes are TRBV6-1 and TRBJ1-1; D ambiguous. Germline CDR1 reads MNHNS; CDR2 reads SASEGT. The CDR3 contains 14 residues. The V end lost 1 base, the J end lost 6 bases, and 12 bases lay between the germline ends.

J is TRBJ2-5 and V is TRBV5-1, with a possible D match to TRBD2 (5 bases). This CDR3 is 15 amino acids long. CDR1 SGHRS and CDR2 YFSETQ come from the germline V gene. V lost 4 bases and J lost 7, with 20 bases in between. As DNA, the CDR3 is TGCGCCAGCAGCGACTATTCCCGGACTGGCGGGACCCAGTACTTC. This gives the protein CASSDYSRTGGTQYF.

This clonotype appeared a few times. The CDR3 region is CASSLSPGLAGSEQYF. In nucleotides, the CDR3 is TGTGCCAGCAGCTTATCACCGGGACTAGCGGGGTCCGAGCAGTACTTC. This sequence joins TRBV7-9 and TRBJ2-7; TRBD2 matches at 13 bases. This CDR3 has 16 amino acids. CDR1 is SEHNR, CDR2 FQNEAQ, per germline (reference sequence). V dropped 2 bases and J dropped 6; count of bases not matched to a gene: 7.

This clonotype was counted between two and nine times. V usage is TRBV20-1 and J usage is TRBJ2-1; D remains ambiguous. Trimming removed 1 base at V and 14 bases at J, with 9 bases between. In germline, CDR1 is DFQATT, CDR2 SNEGSKA (reference sequence). The CDR3 extends over 10 amino acids. CDR3 region: CSARVYREFF. DNA for the CDR3: TGCAGTGCTAGAGTTTATCGGGAGTTCTTC.

This clonotype was recorded many times. The V gene is TRBV3-1, the J gene TRBJ1-1, with D perhaps matching TRBD1 (6 bases). This CDR3 has 15 residues. The V and J ends lost 0 bases and 4 bases respectively, with 12 bases between them. Germline V gene data show CDR1 as LGHDT and CDR2 as YNNKEL (reference sequence). CDR3 region: CASSQEQGWSTEAFF. The CDR3 region has the DNA TGTGCCAGCAGCCAAGAACAGGGTTGGAGCACTGAAGCTTTCTTT.

This chain uses TRBV27 with TRBJ2-7; a possible D gene is TRBD1 (6 bases). The length of the CDR3 is 14 residues. V was shortened by 1 base and J by 5 bases, with 12 bases between the two germline ends. CDR1 is MNHEY and CDR2 is SMNVEV in the germline V gene (reference sequence). The chain's CDR3 is CASSLLGAPNEQYF. Written as DNA, the CDR3 is TGTGCCAGCAGTTTATTGGGGGCCCCCAACGAGCAGTACTTC.

This clonotype was counted only a few times. The chain carries TRBV19 and TRBJ1-1; D unresolved. V was clipped by 6 bases and J by 7 bases, with 12 bases between them. CDR3 length: 12 amino acids. Looked up from germline, CDR1 is LNHDA and CDR2 is SQIVND (reference sequence). CDR3 nucleotide sequence: TGTGCCAGTAGATCGACCGAAGTTGAAGCTTTCTTT. Protein product: CASRSTEVEAFF.

This clonotype showed up just a few times. This chain joins TRBV7-9 and TRBJ2-1; tentative D call: TRBD2 (6 bases). Trimming took 0 bases from V and 8 from J, leaving 17 bases between them. Germline V gene data show CDR1 as SEHNR and CDR2 as FQNEAQ (reference sequence). The CDR3 has 16 residues. In DNA, the CDR3 is TGTGCCAGCAGCTTAGCTCGTACCCGCGGGACGGATGAGCAGTTCTTC. Its protein product is CASSLARTRGTDEQFF.

This clonotype was found many times. J is TRBJ2-1 and V is TRBV6-1; TRBD1 is a possible D gene (6 bases). CDR1 and CDR2 from the germline V gene are MNHNS and SASEGT. Trimming took off 8 bases at V and 9 bases at J, with 11 bases between the two ends. The CDR3 has 11 residues. CDR3 sequence: CASAQGLEQFF. CDR3 bases: TGTGCCAGCGCCCAGGGGCTTGAGCAGTTCTTC.

This clonotype was counted between two and nine times. The rearrangement links TRBV28 to TRBJ2-7; 10 bases agree with TRBD2. V gave up 6 bases and J gave up 3 bases; unmatched junction bases: 17. Germline CDR1 is MDHEN and CDR2 is SYDVKM. The CDR3 covers 18 residues. DNA for the CDR3: TGTGCCAGCAGCCTACATCTAGGGGCTAGCGGGGGCCTCTACGAGCAGTACTTC. Translating it yields CASSLHLGASGGLYEQYF.

The chain links TRBV29-1 to TRBJ1-2; TRBD1 might be the D (5 bases). V lost 2 bases and J lost 7, with 14 bases in between. The CDR3 is made up of 13 amino acids. The germline gives CDR1 SQVTM, CDR2 ANQGSEA. The CDR3 sequence: CSVEWAGKVGYTF. In DNA, the CDR3 is TGCAGCGTTGAATGGGCAGGGAAAGTTGGCTACACCTTC.

This clonotype was seen only a few times. The chain joins TRBV13 to TRBJ2-1, with TRBD2 as a possible D gene (6 bases). This CDR3 is built from 15 residues. The germline V gene has CDR1 PRHDT and CDR2 FYEKMQ (reference sequence). V was pared by 5 bases and J by 4 bases, with 15 bases between. Written as DNA, the CDR3 is TGTGCCAGCAGCATCTATAGCGGAGGGTACAATGAGCAGTTCTTC. Translating it yields CASSIYSGGYNEQFF.

A few counts support this clonotype. The chain combines TRBV20-1 with TRBJ2-7; the match to TRBD1 covers 8 bases. This CDR3 has 14 residues. Germline values: CDR1 DFQATT, CDR2 SNEGSKA (reference sequence). The J segment lost 2 bases and the V segment lost 4 bases, leaving 7 bases of the junction unmatched. CDR3 in amino acids: CSAINPTGAYEQYF. In DNA form, the CDR3 reads TGCAGTGCTATAAATCCGACAGGGGCCTACGAGCAGTACTTC.

The chain recombines TRBV18 with TRBJ1-4, with 7 nucleotides matching TRBD1. The CDR3 contains 15 residues. J lost 4 bases, V lost 5 bases, and 7 bases had no gene match. Germline V gene lookup returns CDR1 KGHSH and CDR2 LQKENI. The CDR3 sequence is CASSETGTVNEKLFF. The CDR3, as DNA: TGTGCCAGCTCAGAAACCGGGACAGTTAATGAAAAACTGTTTTTT.

A word on this clonotype: The junction departs from the called germline gene at one end, perhaps through a read error. This sequence joins TRBV19 and TRBJ2-1; D perhaps matches TRBD1 (6 bases). CDR1 and CDR2 (germline): LNHDA, SQIVND (reference sequence). The CDR3 is 16 residues long. CDR3: CASSIALGGVGNEQLF. In DNA, the CDR3 is TGTGCCAGTAGTATAGCGTTAGGGGGAGTGGGAAATGAGCAGCTCTTC.

This clonotype was observed once. The genes are TRBV9 and TRBJ1-5, with TRBD1 as a possible D gene (5 bases). V was pared by 4 bases and J by 5 bases, with 16 bases between. Looked up from germline, CDR1 is SGDLS and CDR2 is YYNGEE. The CDR3 runs to 15 residues. CDR3 nucleotides: TGTGCCAGCAGCCAGGGACTTTCAAGGGATCAGCCCCAGCATTTT. Its protein product is CASSQGLSRDQPQHF.

The rearrangement links TRBV11-3 to TRBJ2-1, with D possibly matching TRBD2 (7 bases). In germline, CDR1 is SGHNT, CDR2 YENEEA. The ends were cut back, 0 bases at V and 0 bases at J, with 9 bases in the middle. The CDR3 runs 16 residues. DNA for the CDR3: TGTGCCAGCAGCTTAGATCGGGGGGCCTCCTACAATGAGCAGTTCTTC. As protein: CASSLDRGASYNEQFF. Full variable domain (missing parts from reference TRBV11-3 and TRBJ2-1): EAGVVQSPRYKIIEKKQPVAFWCNPISGHNTLYWYLQNLGQGPELLIRYENEEAVDDSQLPKDRFSAERLKGVDSTLKIQPAELGDSAVYLCASSLDRGASYNEQFFGPGTRLTVL.

A word on this clonotype: This may be a read error, as it is one base from a much larger clone. The rearrangement joins TRBV2 to TRBJ2-4; D is perhaps TRBD1 or TRBD2 (6 bases each). CDR1 SNHLY and CDR2 FYNNEI come from the germline V gene. This CDR3 region has 15 residues. Trimming removed 4 bases from V and 10 bases from J, with 20 bases in between. CDR3 nucleotide sequence: TGTGCCAGCAGTGCGGGGGCTAGCTGGACGTCTATTCAGTACTTC. It codes for CASSAGASWTSIQYF.

This clonotype was found many times. The V gene is TRBV28, the J gene TRBJ2-5, with D perhaps TRBD2 (5 bases). CDR3 size: 14 residues. The ends were cut back, 2 bases at V and 5 bases at J, with 12 bases in the middle. The germline CDR1 and CDR2 sequences are MDHEN and SYDVKM. The DNA of the CDR3 is TGTGCCAGCAGTTTAATCGGGAATGCGGAGACCCAGTACTTC. Translation gives CASSLIGNAETQYF.

About this clonotype: One end of the junction does not line up with germline, which may come from a read error. The chain couples TRBV20-1 to TRBJ2-5; D is uncertain. In germline, CDR1 is DFQATT, CDR2 SNEGSKA (reference sequence). The CDR3 length is 14 residues. The DNA for the CDR3 is TGCAGTGCTAGAGATCCCCTGGACCTCCAGACCCGGTACTTC. It yields the protein CSARDPLDLQTRYF.

This chain connects TRBV6-5 to TRBJ2-1; TRBD2 agrees at 10 bases. The CDR3 is made up of 16 amino acids. Germline CDR1 MNHEY, CDR2 SVGAGI. V dropped 1 base and J dropped 7; count of bases not matched to a gene: 7. The DNA of the CDR3 is TGTGCCAGCAGTTACTTAGATAGCGGGAGGTGGAATGAGCAGTTCTTC. Its protein product is CASSYLDSGRWNEQFF.

This clonotype occurred a few times. An end of the junction differs from the germline gene, which may be a read error. The V call is TRBV3-1, the J call TRBJ2-7; TRBD1 agrees at 8 bases. Germline V gives CDR1 LGHDT, CDR2 YNNKEL (reference sequence). CDR3 length: 14 amino acids. DNA of the CDR3: TGTGCCAGCAGCCAACCGGGACAGGATTACGTGCAGTACTTC. Protein sequence: CASSQPGQDYVQYF.

This clonotype was seen repeatedly, ten times or more. This rearrangement joins TRBV7-3 to TRBJ2-2; tentative D call: TRBD1 (5 bases). V lost 6 bases, J lost 6 bases, and 14 bases lay in between. This CDR3 is built from 14 residues. The germline V gene has CDR1 SGHTA and CDR2 FQGTGA. The CDR3 DNA is TGTGCCAGCAGTTTGCAGGGCCGAGCCGGGGAGCTGTTTTTT. Translated, it gives CASSLQGRAGELFF.

This clonotype was counted many times. This sequence joins TRBV5-1 and TRBJ2-1, with 11 bases that match TRBD2. After removal of 3 bases from V and 4 bases from J, the junction contained 6 bases not matched to a gene. The CDR3 is 16 residues long. CDR1 is SGHRS, CDR2 YFSETQ, per germline. DNA of the CDR3: TGCGCCAGCAGCTGGGACACTAGCGGGAGTTACAATGAGCAGTTCTTC. This gives the protein CASSWDTSGSYNEQFF.

This clonotype was seen a handful of times. J is TRBJ2-5 and V is TRBV27, with 10 bases aligning to TRBD1. CDR3 length: 15 amino acids. V gave up 4 bases and J gave up 5 bases; unmatched junction bases: 7. Per germline, CDR1 MNHEY and CDR2 SMNVEV (reference sequence). The CDR3 DNA sequence: TGTGCCAGCAGTTCCCCCGGGACAGGGGTCGAGACCCAGTACTTC. Its translation: CASSSPGTGVETQYF.

This clonotype came up a few times. The rearrangement joins TRBV20-1 to TRBJ2-1; TRBD1 might be the D (7 bases). Trimming took 5 bases from V and 8 from J, leaving 19 bases between them. CDR1 and CDR2 from the germline V gene are DFQATT and SNEGSKA (reference sequence). This CDR3 spans 14 amino acids. CDR3 amino acids: CSASRQGIADEQFF. DNA for the CDR3: TGCAGTGCTTCTCGACAGGGTATAGCGGATGAGCAGTTCTTC.